The 32 T cell receptor beta chains reported below all come from one sample, sequenced in a study of radiation and T cells in renal cell carcinoma. Sample time point: baseline pretreatment blood. Treatment of the sample: 15 Gy SBRT to primary tumor, nephrectomy 4 weeks later. Using immunoSEQ multiplex PCR, the repertoire was profiled, and TCRdb retains in-frame clones only, with some absent. This sample has 100,000 or so clones, with about 86% found just once. The sequencing here drew on blood, taken from a patient whose treatment included radiotherapy and nephrectomy. The receptors were gathered from a middle-aged man with renal cell carcinoma.

The table lists this clone with a few counts. The chain couples TRBV7-2 to TRBJ2-3; D uncertain. The germline V and J ends were trimmed by 1 base and 1 base, with 6 bases remaining between them. The CDR3 consists of 14 residues. The V gene's germline CDR1 is SGHTA and CDR2 FQGNSA. The CDR3 DNA sequence: TGTGCCAGCAGCTTAGATCGGGGCACAGATACGCAGTATTTT. It yields the protein CASSLDRGTDTQYF.

With regard to this clone: The sample contains more than one DNA sequence encoding this CDR3. The CDR3 reads CASSVGGEETQYF. The CDR3 DNA sequence: TGTGCCAGCAGCGTAGGCGGGGAAGAGACCCAGTACTTC. The rearrangement links TRBV9 to TRBJ2-5; possibly TRBD2 for D (6 bases). V lost 0 bases and J lost 3, with 6 bases in between. The CDR3 loop spans 13 amino acids. Looked up from germline, CDR1 is SGDLS and CDR2 is YYNGEE.

The V gene is TRBV6-1, the J gene TRBJ1-4; 7 nucleotides match TRBD1. CDR3 length: 17 amino acids. From germline, CDR1 is MNHNS and CDR2 SASEGT. J lost 5 bases, V lost 4 bases, and 13 bases had no gene match. The CDR3 here is CASSANGQAGSNEKLFF. In nucleotides, the CDR3 is TGTGCCAGCAGTGCCAATGGACAGGCAGGATCGAATGAAAAACTGTTTTTT.

This clone has only a few counts. The J gene is TRBJ2-3, the V gene TRBV5-1; D gene ambiguous. The V end was cut by 0 bases, the J end by 1 base, with 6 bases between. There are 14 residues in the CDR3. CDR1 is SGHRS and CDR2 is YFSETQ in the germline V gene. The CDR3 bases are TGCGCCAGCAGCTTGGCTGGCGGCACAGATACGCAGTATTTT. Translated, it gives CASSLAGGTDTQYF.

This sequence joins TRBV7-2 and TRBJ1-1; maybe TRBD1 (5 bases). This CDR3 comprises 13 residues. V lost 4 bases and J 2 bases, leaving 8 bases between the germline ends. The germline V gene has CDR1 SGHTA and CDR2 FQGNSA. The DNA of the CDR3 is TGTGCCAGCAGCTCAGGGTTAAACACTGAAGCTTTCTTT. Protein: CASSSGLNTEAFF.

The CDR3 protein is CASSLEGETNEKLFF. CDR3 nucleotide sequence: TGCGCCAGCAGCTTGGAAGGGGAAACTAATGAAAAACTGTTTTTT. The genes are TRBV5-1 and TRBJ1-4, with D possibly being TRBD1 (5 bases). Trimming removed 0 bases at V and 1 base at J, with 7 bases between. This CDR3 contains 15 residues. The V gene's germline CDR1 is SGHRS and CDR2 YFSETQ.

V usage is TRBV15 and J usage is TRBJ1-2, with 7 bases fitting TRBD1. This CDR3 contains 14 residues. Germline lookup yields CDR1 LNHNV and CDR2 YYDKDF (reference sequence). J lost 8 bases, V lost 6 bases, and 12 bases had no gene match. CDR3 sequence reads: CATSVYRGGSGYTF. As DNA, the CDR3 is TGTGCCACCAGTGTGTACAGGGGTGGTTCGGGCTACACCTTC.

The gene calls are TRBV7-2 and TRBJ2-1, with 7 bases that match TRBD1. CDR3 length: 15 residues. V lost 5 bases to trimming and J lost 1 base; unmatched junction nucleotides: 5. Germline V CDR1 and CDR2: SGHTA, FQGNSA. CDR3 nucleotides: TGTGCCAGCAGCGAACCGGGACAGTCCTACAATGAGCAGTTCTTC. Translation gives CASSEPGQSYNEQFF.

The chain employs TRBV7-3 and TRBJ2-2; either TRBD1 or TRBD2 may supply D (5 bases each). CDR1 and CDR2 from the germline V gene are SGHTA and FQGTGA. Trimming removed 1 base at V and 6 bases at J, with 12 bases between. The CDR3 loop spans 15 amino acids. The CDR3 region is CASSLIGGLAGELFF. DNA for the CDR3: TGTGCCAGCAGCTTAATTGGGGGATTGGCCGGGGAGCTGTTTTTT.

The V call is TRBV28, the J call TRBJ1-2; no clear D. The V end lost 2 bases, the J end lost 5 bases, and 15 bases lay between the germline ends. From germline, CDR1 is MDHEN and CDR2 SYDVKM. The CDR3 consists of 15 residues. CDR3 sequence (DNA): TGTGCCAGCAGTTTAAAATATCCGGGGAGTTATGGCTACACCTTC. Translated: CASSLKYPGSYGYTF.

This chain links TRBV10-3 with TRBJ2-7; D is possibly TRBD2 (7 bases). The V end lost 11 bases, the J end lost 4 bases, and 18 bases lay between the germline ends. Germline values: CDR1 ENHRY, CDR2 SYGVKD. The CDR3 is 13 amino acids. For the CDR3, the DNA is TGTGCCTCGAGGGGCGCGGGGGCTTACGAGCAGTACTTC. Its translation is CASRGAGAYEQYF.

The chain carries TRBV2 and TRBJ1-4; TRBD1 matches 7 bases. The germline V gene encodes CDR1 SNHLY and CDR2 FYNNEI. The length of the CDR3 is 14 residues. After removal of 4 bases from V and 8 bases from J, the junction contained 7 bases not matched to a gene. The CDR3 DNA is TGTGCCAGCAGTGTGGAGGGGGCAGGGGAAAAACTGTTTTTT. Residues: CASSVEGAGEKLFF.

This chain connects TRBV7-3 to TRBJ1-4; no clear D. CDR3 size: 15 residues. The V gene's germline CDR1 is SGHTA and CDR2 FQGTGA. Trimming stripped 2 bases from V and 0 bases from J, with 7 bases between. The CDR3 here is CASSLGASTNEKLFF. The CDR3, as DNA: TGTGCCAGCAGCTTAGGAGCATCAACTAATGAAAAACTGTTTTTT.

This chain uses TRBV7-2 with TRBJ2-4, with 7 bases aligning to TRBD1. CDR3 length equals 12 residues. Germline V CDR1 and CDR2: SGHTA, FQGNSA. Germline trimming cut 5 bases from V and 16 bases from J; bases unmatched to any gene: 11. This CDR3 reads CASSRRDSLQYF. The DNA of the CDR3 is TGTGCCAGCAGCCGACGGGACAGCCTACAATACTTC.

This clone has only a few counts. The rearrangement links TRBV4-2 to TRBJ1-5; 7 nucleotides align to TRBD1. V lost 1 base and J lost 3; bases outside the gene matches: 6. The CDR3 sequence is 16 residues long. The germline V gene encodes CDR1 LGHNA and CDR2 YNFKEQ. CDR3 coding DNA: TGTGCCAGCAGCCAAGGAGGCAGGGGGGACAATCAGCCCCAGCATTTT. Translated, it gives CASSQGGRGDNQPQHF.

This chain joins TRBV5-1 and TRBJ2-2; 15 nucleotides align to TRBD2. J lost 3 bases, V lost 0 bases, and 6 bases had no gene match. This CDR3 is built from 19 residues. Per the germline V gene, CDR1 is SGHRS and CDR2 is YFSETQ. CDR3 sequence reads: CASSLEGLAGGRDTGELFF. Here the CDR3 DNA reads TGCGCCAGCAGCTTGGAAGGACTAGCGGGGGGGCGAGACACCGGGGAGCTGTTTTTT. The full variable domain, rest sourced from reference TRBV5-1 and TRBJ2-2, is KAGVTQTPRYLIKTRGQQVTLSCSPISGHRSVSWYQQTPGQGLQFLFEYFSETQRNKGNFPGRFSGRQFSNSRSEMNVSTLELGDSALYLCASSLEGLAGGRDTGELFFGEGSRLTVL.

V is TRBV14 and J is TRBJ2-3, with TRBD2 matching 8 bases. Germline V gene lookup returns CDR1 SGHDN and CDR2 FVKESK. CDR3 length: 14 amino acids. The J segment lost 10 bases and the V segment lost 2 bases, leaving 8 bases of the junction unmatched. The CDR3 loop is CASSQMPPREAQYF. DNA of the CDR3: TGTGCCAGCAGCCAAATGCCTCCGCGGGAGGCGCAGTATTTT.

The chain has TRBV11-2 and TRBJ2-3; D might be TRBD1 or TRBD2, each matching 7 bases. Germline V gives CDR1 SGHAT, CDR2 FQNNGV. Trimming removed 6 bases from V and 5 bases from J, with 15 bases in between. The length of the CDR3 is 14 residues. In DNA, the CDR3 is TGTGCCAGCAGTAAAACAGGGGAGGGAGATACGCAGTATTTT. It specifies CASSKTGEGDTQYF.

This clone was seen only a few times. The V and J genes are TRBV20-1 and TRBJ1-5, with unresolved D. The CDR3 covers 10 residues. Germline V gives CDR1 DFQATT, CDR2 SNEGSKA (reference sequence). Deletions cut 5 bases from V and 7 bases from J, with 6 bases between. Here the CDR3 DNA reads TGCAGTGCTCCGGGGCAGCCCCAGCATTTT. Amino acid sequence: CSAPGQPQHF.

This rearrangement joins TRBV28 to TRBJ1-2, with D unclear. V dropped 3 bases and J dropped 4 bases, with 9 bases sitting between them. Germline CDR1 and CDR2: MDHEN and SYDVKM. This CDR3 region has 13 residues. The chain's CDR3 is CASSFRGFYGYTF. CDR3 in DNA: TGTGCCAGCAGTTTTCGCGGATTCTATGGCTACACCTTC.

The gene calls are TRBV7-2 and TRBJ2-3; D uncertain. V lost 2 bases to trimming and J lost 0 bases, with 9 bases between them. CDR1 is SGHTA, CDR2 FQGNSA, per germline. The CDR3 runs 15 residues. The CDR3 sequence: CASSLMKASTDTQYF. CDR3 sequence (DNA): TGTGCCAGCAGCTTAATGAAGGCTAGCACAGATACGCAGTATTTT.

This sequence joins TRBV2 and TRBJ1-4; tentatively, D is TRBD1 (5 bases). The length of the CDR3 is 14 residues. V was cut by 6 bases and J by 7 bases, with 15 bases left in between. Germline V CDR1 and CDR2: SNHLY, FYNNEI. Here the CDR3 reads CASRRTRTLEKLFF. CDR3 sequence (DNA): TGTGCCAGCAGAAGGACACGGACTCTTGAAAAACTGTTTTTT.

This clone was detected once. The V call is TRBV6-5, the J call TRBJ2-5, with 8 bases that match TRBD2. CDR1 is MNHEY and CDR2 is SVGAGI in the germline V gene. V lost 8 bases, J lost 11 bases, and 13 bases stayed unmatched. The CDR3 totals 13 residues. The DNA for the CDR3 is TGTGCCAGCCTTAGGAGCCGGGAGGGGGAGCAGTACTTC. It translates to CASLRSREGEQYF.

This clone was observed a few times. V is TRBV6-1 and J is TRBJ1-5, with TRBD1 as a possible D gene (6 bases). Germline-derived CDR1 and CDR2 are MNHNS and SASEGT. The CDR3 runs 16 residues. With 4 bases removed from V and 0 bases from J, the gap between germline ends came to 13 bases. The CDR3, as DNA: TGTGCCAGCAGTGGGACAGTGATTATTAGCAATCAGCCCCAGCATTTT. Protein product: CASSGTVIISNQPQHF.

The rearrangement links TRBV19 to TRBJ2-7; D may match TRBD1 or TRBD2 (6 bases each). Per the germline V gene, CDR1 is LNHDA and CDR2 is SQIVND (reference sequence). Trimming shortened V by 5 bases and J by 6 bases, and 17 bases separated the two germline ends. The CDR3 runs to 14 residues. This chain's CDR3 is CASSGGTGGGEQYF. CDR3 in DNA: TGTGCCAGTAGTGGGGGTACAGGAGGGGGCGAGCAGTACTTC.

The rearrangement uses TRBV10-3 and TRBJ2-7, with D perhaps TRBD1 or TRBD2 (5 bases each). Germline CDR1 reads ENHRY; CDR2 reads SYGVKD. This CDR3 contains 14 residues. Trimming shortened V by 10 bases and J by 2 bases, and 18 bases separated the two germline ends. The CDR3 reads CATIGTDITYEQYF. In DNA, the CDR3 is TGTGCCACCATCGGGACCGATATCACCTACGAGCAGTACTTC.

V usage is TRBV6-5 and J usage is TRBJ1-1; perhaps TRBD1 as D (5 bases). Trimming took off 1 base at V and 3 bases at J, with 12 bases between the two ends. There are 15 residues in the CDR3. Per the germline V gene, CDR1 is MNHEY and CDR2 is SVGAGI. The CDR3 DNA sequence: TGTGCCAGCAGTTACTTGACAGTGAGGGACACTGAAGCTTTCTTT. Translating it yields CASSYLTVRDTEAFF.

This chain connects TRBV18 to TRBJ2-1; D is unclear. V gave up 0 bases and J gave up 7 bases, with 13 bases separating them. Per the germline V gene, CDR1 is KGHSH and CDR2 is LQKENI. The CDR3 sequence is 15 residues long. CDR3 protein: CASSPPNPQRNEQFF. The CDR3 DNA sequence: TGTGCCAGCTCACCACCTAACCCACAAAGGAATGAGCAGTTCTTC.

CDR3 residues: CASSGTGNYEQYF. DNA of the CDR3: TGTGCCAGCTCTGGGACAGGGAATTACGAGCAGTACTTC. The V call is TRBV6-6, the J call TRBJ2-7; 9 bases are a match to TRBD1. V shed 8 bases and J 4 bases; nucleotides not matched to a gene: 6. CDR1 and CDR2 (germline): MNHNY, SVGAGI (reference sequence). CDR3 length: 13 amino acids.

CDR3 region: CASSPGQASTGELFF. In nucleotides, the CDR3 is TGTGCCAGCTCTCCAGGACAGGCTAGCACCGGGGAGCTGTTTTTT. V gene TRBV18 combines with J gene TRBJ2-2, with TRBD1 identical over 7 bases. V shed 6 bases and J 4 bases; nucleotides not matched to a gene: 8. Germline V lookup: CDR1 KGHSH, CDR2 LQKENI. The CDR3 loop spans 15 amino acids.

This rearrangement joins TRBV11-1 to TRBJ2-3, with 10 bases fitting TRBD1. Germline CDR1 is SGHAT and CDR2 is FQDESV (reference sequence). The ends lost 5 bases at V and 4 bases at J; junction bases unmatched: 6. The CDR3 length is 15 residues. The CDR3 loop is CASSRDRGRADTQYF. The CDR3 region has the DNA TGTGCCAGCAGCCGAGACAGGGGGCGTGCAGATACGCAGTATTTT.

The V gene is TRBV7-9, the J gene TRBJ1-1, with a tentative D call TRBD1 (6 bases). Trimming took off 0 bases at V and 6 bases at J, with 20 bases between the two ends. This CDR3 comprises 17 residues. Germline CDR1 SEHNR, CDR2 FQNEAQ (reference sequence). CDR3 in amino acids: CASSLALDGGGRAEAFF. In nucleotides, the CDR3 is TGTGCCAGCAGCTTAGCATTGGATGGGGGCGGGAGGGCTGAAGCTTTCTTT.